A single sample is the source of the 23 T cell receptor beta chains below, sequenced in a study of shared clonotypes between healthy human individuals. Here immunoSEQ multiplex PCR was the method, and the copy in TCRdb shows in-frame clones only, minus some. The data contain more than 2,000,000 clones, about 92% of them singletons. The material sequenced was naive CD4+ T cells from PBMCs. Subset here: CD45RA+ positively selected. The origin of the receptors is a man between 18 and 29 years old in good health. Some clones in this sample may be carry-over from other donors' samples.

This clone was observed a handful of times. In the same sample, other DNA sequences code for this CDR3. The chain couples TRBV7-8 to TRBJ1-5; D not resolved. The CDR3 length is 13 residues. V was shortened by 1 base and J by 4 bases, with 5 bases between the two germline ends. Germline values: CDR1 SGHVS, CDR2 FQNEAQ. DNA for the CDR3: TGTGCCAGCAGCTTAGGCAATAATCAGCCCCAGCATTTT. It translates to CASSLGNNQPQHF.

As to this clone: The same CDR3 can be traced to other DNA sequences in this sample. This sequence joins TRBV5-1 and TRBJ2-6; TRBD1 is a possible D gene (5 bases). Germline V gene data show CDR1 as SGHRS and CDR2 as YFSETQ. CDR3 length: 15 residues. Trimming pared 0 bases from V and 2 bases from J, leaving 6 bases between. The CDR3 nucleotides read TGCGCCAGCAGCTTGGAGGGGACTGGGGCCAACGTCCTGACTTTC. Translating it yields CASSLEGTGANVLTF.

Concerning this clone itself: Distinct nucleotide sequences in the sample also encode this CDR3. The J gene is TRBJ2-3, the V gene TRBV29-1; tentative D call: TRBD1 (6 bases). In germline, CDR1 is SQVTM, CDR2 ANQGSEA. Trimming removed 4 bases from V and 1 base from J, with 6 bases in between. There are 12 residues in the CDR3. The CDR3 DNA follows: TGCAGCGTTGCAGGGGGCACAGATACGCAGTATTTT. It is translated as CSVAGGTDTQYF.

The chain employs TRBV27 and TRBJ2-7; no clear D. The CDR3 loop spans 13 amino acids. V lost 3 bases and J 3 bases, leaving 9 bases between the germline ends. Germline CDR1 and CDR2: MNHEY and SMNVEV (reference sequence). The CDR3 DNA follows: TGTGCCAGCAGTTTTTATAAAGGCTACGAGCAGTACTTC. Translated: CASSFYKGYEQYF.

The chain carries TRBV5-4 and TRBJ2-3, with D possibly being TRBD2 (7 bases). The CDR3 runs to 16 residues. Trimming cost V 4 bases and J 4 bases, with 19 bases left between them. Germline V gene lookup returns CDR1 SGHNT and CDR2 YYREEE (reference sequence). In DNA form, the CDR3 reads TGTGCCAGCAGCCTCCCTGGGGGGAGGGGGGCAGATACGCAGTATTTT. Residues: CASSLPGGRGADTQYF.

The chain has TRBV18 and TRBJ2-7; D uncertain. The CDR3 is made up of 14 amino acids. Trimming took off 2 bases at V and 1 base at J, with 9 bases between the two ends. Looked up from germline, CDR1 is KGHSH and CDR2 is LQKENI. The CDR3 DNA follows: TGTGCCAGCTCACCAATGGTAGCTTCCTACGAGCAGTACTTC. This translates into CASSPMVASYEQYF.

The chain joins TRBV4-2 to TRBJ1-1; 9 nucleotides align to TRBD1. The J segment lost 8 bases and the V segment lost 0 bases, leaving 16 bases of the junction unmatched. The CDR3 sequence is 18 residues long. Germline CDR1 is LGHNA and CDR2 is YNFKEQ. The CDR3 sequence: CASSQEMGQGGLAREAFF. The DNA of the CDR3 is TGTGCCAGCAGCCAAGAAATGGGACAGGGAGGTCTTGCACGCGAAGCTTTCTTT.

The rearrangement links TRBV28 to TRBJ2-4; D remains unclear. The CDR3 runs to 15 residues. In germline, CDR1 is MDHEN, CDR2 SYDVKM. Trimming left V 6 bases short and J 1 base short, with 13 bases between. The CDR3: CASSRGLGAKNIQYF. CDR3 coding DNA: TGTGCCAGCAGCCGCGGCCTCGGGGCCAAAAACATTCAGTACTTC.

The chain joins TRBV7-3 to TRBJ2-7; D is unresolved. Germline CDR1 and CDR2: SGHTA and FQGTGA. The CDR3 spans 13 residues. V shed 5 bases and J shed 6 bases, with 14 bases lying between them. The DNA of the CDR3 is TGTGCCAGCAGCCCCGCCCCCCGGCGCGAGCAGTACTTC. As protein: CASSPAPRREQYF.

CDR3 nucleotide sequence: TGTGCCTGGATGTCCGCACTAAATTACAATGAGCAGTTCTTC. Protein product: CAWMSALNYNEQFF. The chain employs TRBV30 and TRBJ2-1; D remains unclear. This CDR3 spans 14 amino acids. Germline V lookup: CDR1 GTSNPN, CDR2 SVGIG (reference sequence). V gave up 4 bases and J gave up 4 bases, with 14 bases separating them.

The chain couples TRBV29-1 to TRBJ2-5; D is unresolved. V shed 7 bases and J shed 5 bases, with 8 bases lying between them. The V gene's germline CDR1 is SQVTM and CDR2 ANQGSEA. This CDR3 is built from 10 residues. CDR3 in DNA: TGCAGCGGTAAGGAGGAGACCCAGTACTTC. Translating it yields CSGKEETQYF.

The chain employs TRBV6-1 and TRBJ2-1; 7 nucleotides line up with TRBD1. The CDR3 has 14 amino acids. The V and J ends lost 4 bases and 7 bases, in that order; junction bases with no gene match: 7. The germline V gene encodes CDR1 MNHNS and CDR2 SASEGT. CDR3 sequence (DNA): TGTGCCAGCAGTGTCGGGACAGCTTTAAATGAGCAGTTCTTC. It yields the protein CASSVGTALNEQFF.

This chain connects TRBV4-2 to TRBJ1-4, with unresolved D. Germline-derived CDR1 and CDR2 are LGHNA and YNFKEQ. V was cut by 0 bases and J by 5 bases, with 7 bases left in between. The CDR3 loop spans 14 amino acids. This chain's CDR3 is CASSQDTRNEKLFF. The CDR3 DNA reads as TGTGCCAGCAGCCAAGATACAAGGAATGAAAAACTGTTTTTT.

This clone was found once. The sample has other DNA sequences that encode this CDR3 too. V gene TRBV18 combines with J gene TRBJ2-5; weak D call: TRBD2 (5 bases). Germline CDR1 reads KGHSH; CDR2 reads LQKENI. Between the trimmed V and J ends, which lost 1 base and 5 bases, there was a span of 8 bases. This CDR3 spans 13 amino acids. This CDR3 reads CASSPRRGETQYF. DNA for the CDR3: TGTGCCAGCTCACCACGGCGAGGGGAGACCCAGTACTTC. The full variable domain, rest sourced from reference TRBV18 and TRBJ2-5, is NAGVMQNPRHLVRRRGQEARLRCSPMKGHSHVYWYRQLPEEGLKFMVYLQKENIIDESGMPKERFSAEFPKEGPSILRIQQVVRGDSAAYFCASSPRRGETQYFGPGTRLLVL.

Comments on this clone: The same CDR3 also results from other DNA sequences found in this sample. The chain links TRBV6-5 to TRBJ2-1; 9 positions agree with TRBD2. J gave up 1 base and V 3 bases, and 1 base lay outside the gene matches. CDR3 length equals 15 residues. The V gene's germline CDR1 is MNHEY and CDR2 SVGAGI. The CDR3 DNA is TGTGCCAGCAGTTATAGCGGGGGTTCCTACAATGAGCAGTTCTTC. Its translation is CASSYSGGSYNEQFF.

The chain couples TRBV4-1 to TRBJ2-1, with D maybe TRBD1 (7 bases). From germline, CDR1 is MGHRA and CDR2 YSYEKL. The V gene lost 4 bases and the J gene lost 12 bases, with 13 bases spanning the gap. The CDR3 extends over 12 amino acids. The CDR3 DNA reads as TGCGCCAGCAGCCGAGGTCAGGGGGGGCAGTTCTTC. Protein: CASSRGQGGQFF.

The CDR3, as DNA: TGTGCCAGCAGCGTAGACCTCAGGGGGACTGAAGCTTTCTTT. This gives the protein CASSVDLRGTEAFF. The chain has TRBV9 and TRBJ1-1, with 7 bases identical to TRBD1. Germline-derived CDR1 and CDR2 are SGDLS and YYNGEE. This CDR3 has 14 residues. V was pared by 0 bases and J by 5 bases, with 4 bases of the junction left unmatched.

A note on this clone: The same CDR3 can be traced to other DNA sequences in this sample. The J gene is TRBJ2-1, the V gene TRBV2; 9 positions agree with TRBD2. The CDR3 spans 15 residues. With V trimmed by 3 bases and J by 5 bases, 5 bases remained unmatched. Germline V gene lookup returns CDR1 SNHLY and CDR2 FYNNEI. CDR3 coding DNA: TGTGCCAGCAGTGATCGGCTAGCGGGAAACAATGAGCAGTTCTTC. It specifies CASSDRLAGNNEQFF.

The gene calls are TRBV5-1 and TRBJ1-2, with D tentatively TRBD1 (6 bases). The CDR3 contains 15 residues. Trimming shortened V by 1 base and J by 7 bases, and 17 bases separated the two germline ends. CDR1 and CDR2 (germline): SGHRS, YFSETQ. Here the CDR3 reads CASSLPGAPQGGYTF. DNA of the CDR3: TGCGCCAGCAGCTTGCCAGGGGCACCTCAGGGTGGCTACACCTTC.

V is TRBV6-1 and J is TRBJ2-1; no firm D call. Germline CDR1 is MNHNS and CDR2 is SASEGT. V was pared by 2 bases and J by 0 bases, with 11 bases between. CDR3 size: 16 residues. CDR3 sequence: CASSEFSTSSYNEQFF. The DNA of the CDR3 is TGTGCCAGCAGTGAATTTAGTACGAGCTCCTACAATGAGCAGTTCTTC.

The chain links TRBV30 to TRBJ2-1; no clear D gene. From germline, CDR1 is GTSNPN and CDR2 SVGIG (reference sequence). There are 11 residues in the CDR3. Trimming took off 2 bases at V and 6 bases at J, with 5 bases between the two ends. CDR3 nucleotides: TGTGCCTGGAGTCGTGTCAATGAGCAGTTCTTC. Amino acid sequence: CAWSRVNEQFF.

V usage is TRBV28 and J usage is TRBJ1-2; 9 positions match TRBD1. V lost 6 bases to trimming and J lost 6 bases; unmatched junction nucleotides: 8. The germline V gene has CDR1 MDHEN and CDR2 SYDVKM. This CDR3 comprises 14 residues. CDR3 sequence: CASRSGQGSHGYTF. The DNA of the CDR3 is TGTGCCAGCAGATCTGGACAGGGGTCCCATGGCTACACCTTC.

As to this clone: The sample holds other DNA sequences that translate to the same CDR3. The gene calls are TRBV2 and TRBJ1-1; D unclear. Trimming shortened V by 3 bases and J by 0 bases, and 5 bases separated the two germline ends. The CDR3 extends over 13 amino acids. The germline CDR1 and CDR2 sequences are SNHLY and FYNNEI. CDR3 amino acids: CASSEQVNTEAFF. CDR3 nucleotides: TGTGCCAGCAGTGAGCAGGTGAACACTGAAGCTTTCTTT.